This TCR beta chain derives from a study of cytomegalovirus exposure and HLA in healthy donors. Findings and caveats of the study: Many donors carried some public TCRs, although rarity characterized most TCR sequences. Most of the TCR beta V segments (in an earlier analysis) were productive either about 87% or about 30% of the time.

It was with 60 Vbeta and 13 Jbeta primers that the PCR ran. Assay: immunoSEQ multiplex PCR; the TCRdb copy retains only in-frame clones and omits some. Of 220,000 or so clones in the sample, more than 75% were seen once. There are a few counts of this clone. Its antigen remains unidentified. Germline lookup yields CDR1 ENHRY and CDR2 SYGVKD. V dropped 7 bases and J dropped 0; count of bases not matched to a gene: 9. The length of the CDR3 is 16 residues. The clonotype was recovered from a woman in her thirties or forties in good health and CMV-seronegative. Input material: PBMCs. The chain employs TRBV10-3 and TRBJ1-3, with 7 bases lining up with TRBD1. The CDR3 bases are TGTGCCATCATGAAAACCACAGGGGTCTCTGGAAACACCATATATTTT. Its protein is CAIMKTTGVSGNTIYF.